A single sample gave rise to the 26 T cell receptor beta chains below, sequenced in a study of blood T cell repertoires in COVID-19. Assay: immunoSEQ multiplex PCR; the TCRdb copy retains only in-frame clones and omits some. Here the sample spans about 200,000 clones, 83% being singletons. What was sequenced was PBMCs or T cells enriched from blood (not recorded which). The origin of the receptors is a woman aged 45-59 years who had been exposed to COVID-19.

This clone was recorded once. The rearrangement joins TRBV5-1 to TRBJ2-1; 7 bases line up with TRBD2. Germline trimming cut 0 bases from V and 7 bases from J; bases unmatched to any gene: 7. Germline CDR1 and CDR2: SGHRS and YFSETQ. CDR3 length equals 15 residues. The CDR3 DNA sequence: TGCGCCAGCAGCTTGGCCGTGGGAGGGAGAAATGAGCAGTTCTTC. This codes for CASSLAVGGRNEQFF.

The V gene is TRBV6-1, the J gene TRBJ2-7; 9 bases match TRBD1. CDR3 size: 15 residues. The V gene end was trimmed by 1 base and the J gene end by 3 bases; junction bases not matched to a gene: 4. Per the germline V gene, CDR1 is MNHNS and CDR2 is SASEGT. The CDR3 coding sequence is TGTGCCAGCAGTGAAGGACAGGGGGGAGTCTACGAGCAGTACTTC. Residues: CASSEGQGGVYEQYF.

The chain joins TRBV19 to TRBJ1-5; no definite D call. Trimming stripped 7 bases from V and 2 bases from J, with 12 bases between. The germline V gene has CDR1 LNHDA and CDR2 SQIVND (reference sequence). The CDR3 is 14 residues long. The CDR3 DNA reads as TGTGCCAGTAATCCGGGTGCAGGCAATCAGCCCCAGCATTTT. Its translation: CASNPGAGNQPQHF.

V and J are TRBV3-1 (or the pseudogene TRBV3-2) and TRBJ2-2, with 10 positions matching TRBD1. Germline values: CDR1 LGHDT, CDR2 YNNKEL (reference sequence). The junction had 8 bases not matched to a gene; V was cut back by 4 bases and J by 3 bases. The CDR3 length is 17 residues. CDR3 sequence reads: CASSRSGTGVYTGELFF. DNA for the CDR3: TGTGCCAGCAGCCGGTCGGGGACAGGGGTTTACACCGGGGAGCTGTTTTTT.

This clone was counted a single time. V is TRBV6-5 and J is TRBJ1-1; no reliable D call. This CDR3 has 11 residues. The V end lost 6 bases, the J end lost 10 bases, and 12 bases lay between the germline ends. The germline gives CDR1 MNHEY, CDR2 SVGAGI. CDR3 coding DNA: TGTGCCAGCAGAGACCTAGGATCAGCTTTCTTT. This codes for CASRDLGSAFF.

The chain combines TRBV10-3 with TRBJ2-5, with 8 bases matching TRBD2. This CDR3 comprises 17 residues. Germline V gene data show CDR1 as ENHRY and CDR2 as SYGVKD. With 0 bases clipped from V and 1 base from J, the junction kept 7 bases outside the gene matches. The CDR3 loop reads CAISESRRGGIQETQYF. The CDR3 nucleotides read TGTGCCATCAGTGAGTCCCGACGGGGGGGGATCCAAGAGACCCAGTACTTC.

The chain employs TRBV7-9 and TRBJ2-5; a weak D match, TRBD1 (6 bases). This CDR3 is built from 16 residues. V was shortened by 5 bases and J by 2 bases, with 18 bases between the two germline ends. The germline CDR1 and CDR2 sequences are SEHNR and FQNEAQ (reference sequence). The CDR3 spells CASSPASRTGQETQYF. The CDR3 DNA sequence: TGTGCCAGCAGCCCAGCGTCACGAACAGGGCAAGAGACCCAGTACTTC.

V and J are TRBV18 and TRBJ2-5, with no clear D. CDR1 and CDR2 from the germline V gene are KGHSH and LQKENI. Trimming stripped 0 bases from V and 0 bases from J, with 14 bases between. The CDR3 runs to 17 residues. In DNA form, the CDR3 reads TGTGCCAGCTCACCACCGCAGAGGAGCCAGAACCAAGAGACCCAGTACTTC. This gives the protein CASSPPQRSQNQETQYF.

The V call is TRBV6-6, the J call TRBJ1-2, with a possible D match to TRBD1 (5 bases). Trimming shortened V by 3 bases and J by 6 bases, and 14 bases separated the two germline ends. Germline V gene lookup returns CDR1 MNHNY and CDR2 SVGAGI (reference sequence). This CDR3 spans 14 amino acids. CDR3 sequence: CASSYLIQGNGYTF. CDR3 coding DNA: TGTGCCAGCAGTTATCTCATTCAGGGAAATGGCTACACCTTC.

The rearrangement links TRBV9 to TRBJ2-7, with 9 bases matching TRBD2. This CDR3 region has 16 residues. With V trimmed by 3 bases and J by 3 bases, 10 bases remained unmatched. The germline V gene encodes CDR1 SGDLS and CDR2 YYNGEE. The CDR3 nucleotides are TGTGCCAGCAGCGGGGAAGGGATAGCGGGGGACTACGAGCAGTACTTC. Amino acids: CASSGEGIAGDYEQYF.

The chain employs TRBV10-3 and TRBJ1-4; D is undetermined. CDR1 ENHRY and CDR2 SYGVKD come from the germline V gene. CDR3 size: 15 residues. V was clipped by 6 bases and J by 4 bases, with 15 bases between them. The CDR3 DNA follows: TGTGCCATCAGCCGAGGTGGCTCAAATAATGAAAAACTGTTTTTT. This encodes CAISRGGSNNEKLFF.

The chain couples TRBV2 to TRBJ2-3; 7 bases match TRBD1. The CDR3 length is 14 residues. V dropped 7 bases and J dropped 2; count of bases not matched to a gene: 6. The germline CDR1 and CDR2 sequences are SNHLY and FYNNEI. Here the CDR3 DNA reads TGTGCCAGCACCGTGACAGGGATCACAGATACGCAGTATTTT. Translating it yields CASTVTGITDTQYF.

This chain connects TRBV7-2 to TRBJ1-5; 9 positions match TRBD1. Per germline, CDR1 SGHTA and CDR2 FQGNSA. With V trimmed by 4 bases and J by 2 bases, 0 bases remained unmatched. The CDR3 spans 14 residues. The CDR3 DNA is TGTGCCAGCAGCTGGACAGGGGGCAATCAGCCCCAGCATTTT. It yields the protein CASSWTGGNQPQHF. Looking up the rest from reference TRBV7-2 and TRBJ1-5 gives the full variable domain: GAGVSQSPSNKVTEKGKDVELRCDPISGHTALYWYRQSLGQGLEFLIYFQGNSAPDKSGLPSDRFSAERTGGSVSTLTIQRTQQEDSAVYLCASSWTGGNQPQHFGDGTRLSIL.

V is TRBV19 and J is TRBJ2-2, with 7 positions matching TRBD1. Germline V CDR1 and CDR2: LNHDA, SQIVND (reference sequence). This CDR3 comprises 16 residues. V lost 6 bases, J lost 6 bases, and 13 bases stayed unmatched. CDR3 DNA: TGTGCCAGTAGATTGAGACAGGGAACTCGTCCCGGGGAGCTGTTTTTT. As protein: CASRLRQGTRPGELFF.

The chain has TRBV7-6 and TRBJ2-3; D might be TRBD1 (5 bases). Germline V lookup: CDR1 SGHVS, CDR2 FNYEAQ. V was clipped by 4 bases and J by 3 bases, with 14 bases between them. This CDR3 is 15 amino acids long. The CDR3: CASSSDSIQTDTQYF. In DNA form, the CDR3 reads TGTGCCAGCAGCTCCGACAGTATTCAGACAGATACGCAGTATTTT.

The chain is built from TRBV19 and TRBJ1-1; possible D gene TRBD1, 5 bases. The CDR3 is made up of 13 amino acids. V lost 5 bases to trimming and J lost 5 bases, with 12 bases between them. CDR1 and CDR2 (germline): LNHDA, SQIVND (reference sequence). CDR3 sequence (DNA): TGTGCCAGTAGTCCACACAGGAAAACTGAAGCTTTCTTT. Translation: CASSPHRKTEAFF. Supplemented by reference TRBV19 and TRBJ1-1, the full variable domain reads DGGITQSPKYLFRKEGQNVTLSCEQNLNHDAMYWYRQDPGQGLRLIYYSQIVNDFQKGDIAEGYSVSREKKESFPLTVTSAQKNPTAFYLCASSPHRKTEAFFGQGTRLTVV.

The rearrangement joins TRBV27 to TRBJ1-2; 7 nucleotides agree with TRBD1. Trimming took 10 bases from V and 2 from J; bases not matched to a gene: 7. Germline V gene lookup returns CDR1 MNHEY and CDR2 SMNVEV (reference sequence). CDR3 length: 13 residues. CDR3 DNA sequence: TGTGCCACCTCCAGGACAGGAAACTATGGCTACACCTTC. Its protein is CATSRTGNYGYTF.

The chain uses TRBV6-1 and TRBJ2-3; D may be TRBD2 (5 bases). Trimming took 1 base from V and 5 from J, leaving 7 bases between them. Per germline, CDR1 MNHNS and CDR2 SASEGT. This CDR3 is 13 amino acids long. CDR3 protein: CASSEGLLDTQYF. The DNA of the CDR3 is TGTGCCAGCAGTGAAGGACTATTAGATACGCAGTATTTT.

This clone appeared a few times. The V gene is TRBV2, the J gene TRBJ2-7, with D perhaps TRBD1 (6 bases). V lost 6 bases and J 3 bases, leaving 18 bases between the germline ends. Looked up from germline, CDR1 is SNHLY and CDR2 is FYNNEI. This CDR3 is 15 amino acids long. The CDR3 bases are TGTGCCAGCAGGGCTGACAGGATTGGGAGCTACGAGCAGTACTTC. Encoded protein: CASRADRIGSYEQYF. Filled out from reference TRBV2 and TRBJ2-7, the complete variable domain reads EPEVTQTPSHQVTQMGQEVILRCVPISNHLYFYWYRQILGQKVEFLVSFYNNEISEKSEIFDDQFSVERPDGSNFTLKIRSTKLEDSAMYFCASRADRIGSYEQYFGPGTRLTVT.

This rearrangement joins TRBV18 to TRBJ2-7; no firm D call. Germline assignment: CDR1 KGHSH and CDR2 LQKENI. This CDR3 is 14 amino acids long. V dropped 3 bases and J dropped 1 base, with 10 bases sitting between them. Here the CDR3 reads CASSPHPESYEQYF. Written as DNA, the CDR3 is TGTGCCAGCTCACCCCATCCCGAGTCCTACGAGCAGTACTTC.

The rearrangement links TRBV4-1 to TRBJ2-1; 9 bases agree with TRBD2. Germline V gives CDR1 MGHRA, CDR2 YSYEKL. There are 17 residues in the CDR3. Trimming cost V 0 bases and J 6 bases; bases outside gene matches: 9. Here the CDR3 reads CASSQDWAGGRLNEQFF. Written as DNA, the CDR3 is TGCGCCAGCAGCCAAGATTGGGCGGGGGGGCGTCTCAATGAGCAGTTCTTC.

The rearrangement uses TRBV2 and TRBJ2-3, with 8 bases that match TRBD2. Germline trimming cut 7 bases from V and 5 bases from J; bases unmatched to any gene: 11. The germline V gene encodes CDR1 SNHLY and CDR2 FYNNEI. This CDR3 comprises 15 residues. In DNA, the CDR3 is TGTGCCAGCATTCGACGGGGACTAGATGTAGATACGCAGTATTTT. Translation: CASIRRGLDVDTQYF.

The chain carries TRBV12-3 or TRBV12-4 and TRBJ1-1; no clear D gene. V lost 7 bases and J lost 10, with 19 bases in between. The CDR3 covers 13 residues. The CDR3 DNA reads TGTGCCAGCACCCCCGGCTCCCCCGGGAGAGCTTTCTTT. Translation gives CASTPGSPGRAFF.

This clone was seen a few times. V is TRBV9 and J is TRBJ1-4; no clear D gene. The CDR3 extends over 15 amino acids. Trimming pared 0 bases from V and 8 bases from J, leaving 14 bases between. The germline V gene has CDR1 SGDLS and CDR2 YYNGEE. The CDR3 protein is CASSVVPGAGEKLFF. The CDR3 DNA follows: TGTGCCAGCAGCGTAGTTCCGGGCGCGGGGGAAAAACTGTTTTTT.

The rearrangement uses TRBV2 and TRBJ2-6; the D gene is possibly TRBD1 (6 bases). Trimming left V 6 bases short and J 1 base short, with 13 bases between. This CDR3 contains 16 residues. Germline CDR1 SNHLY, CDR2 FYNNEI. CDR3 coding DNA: TGTGCCAGCAGCTTCGGACAGCTTTCTGGGGCCAACGTCCTGACTTTC. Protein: CASSFGQLSGANVLTF.

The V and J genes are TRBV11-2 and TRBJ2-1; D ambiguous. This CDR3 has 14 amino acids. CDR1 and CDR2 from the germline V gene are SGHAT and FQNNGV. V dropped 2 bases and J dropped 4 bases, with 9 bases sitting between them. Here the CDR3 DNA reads TGTGCCAGCAGCTTAATTGGCCTGTACAATGAGCAGTTCTTC. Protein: CASSLIGLYNEQFF.